A selection of T cell receptor beta chains follows, all from one sample in a study of regulatory T cells in long-lasting Graves disease. A single record per CDR3 protein comes from TCRdb applying MiXCR to the multiplex PCR reads. The sample carries hundreds of thousands of distinct CDR3 sequences, about 15% recorded once. These data were also filed under a second study, of T cells in Graves' hyperthyroidism and ophthalmopathy.

The material sequenced was peripheral blood mononuclear cells (PBMCs), taken at new diagnosis, from a patient treated with antithyroid drugs. The receptors stem from a woman in her twenties or thirties with Graves disease. Both conserved end residues are part of each CDR3. A D gene is named only where the DNA matches it firmly. Not every row has a clone size; where given, it reads once, few, many or a size class.

size: many; V: TRBV12-3/TRBV12-4; J: TRBJ1-2; D: NA; DNA: TGTGCCAGCAGTTTCCGGTTCTATGGCTACACCTTC; CDR3: CASSFRFYGYTF
size: many; V: TRBV6-5; J: TRBJ1-3; D: NA; DNA: TGTGCCAGCAGTTACGGTTTCTCTGGAAACACCATATATTTT; CDR3: CASSYGFSGNTIYF
size: NA; V: TRBV7-2; J: TRBJ2-4; D: TRBD2; DNA: TGTGCCAGCAACGGGGGGGGGGGCGGCCTAAAAAACATTCAGTACTTC; CDR3: CASNGGGGGLKNIQYF
size: NA; V: TRBV30; J: TRBJ1-2; D: NA; DNA: TGTGCCTGGAGTGCTGGGGTTGGGTGGGCTAACTATGGCTACACCTTC; CDR3: CAWSAGVGWANYGYTF
size: NA; V: TRBV7-8; J: TRBJ2-1; D: NA; DNA: TGTGCCAGCAGCTCCCTCCCGGGTCTCGACAATGAGCAGTTCTTC; CDR3: CASSSLPGLDNEQFF
size: many; V: TRBV30; J: TRBJ2-7; D: TRBD2; DNA: TGTGCCTGGAGTGTCGGCGGGAGTGGCTACGAGCAGTACTTC; CDR3: CAWSVGGSGYEQYF
size: NA; V: TRBV5-4; J: TRBJ2-2; D: NA; DNA: TGTGCCACCCCTGTAAGCGGAGGGAACACCGGGGAGCTGTTTTTT; CDR3: CATPVSGGNTGELFF
size: NA; V: TRBV18; J: TRBJ1-5; D: TRBD1; DNA: TGTGCCAGCTCACCGACCGGGACAGGGGGTAACCAGCCCCAGCATTTT; CDR3: CASSPTGTGGNQPQHF
size: NA; V: TRBV6-1; J: TRBJ1-2; D: TRBD1; DNA: TGTGCCAGCAGACCGACAGGGGTCTATGGCTACACCTTC; CDR3: CASRPTGVYGYTF
size: NA; V: TRBV7-9; J: TRBJ1-2; D: NA; DNA: TGTGCCAGCAGCCCAATCCTTCTCTATGGCTACACCTTC; CDR3: CASSPILLYGYTF
size: few; V: TRBV18; J: TRBJ1-1; D: NA; DNA: TGTGCCACCTCTCTAAAATTCGACACCAACACTGAAGCTTTCTTT; CDR3: CATSLKFDTNTEAFF
size: many; V: TRBV12-3/TRBV12-4; J: TRBJ2-2; D: NA; DNA: TGTGCCAGCAGTTCGCCGGGTCTCCAGGGCGGGGAGCTGTTTTTT; CDR3: CASSSPGLQGGELFF
size: many; V: TRBV11-2; J: TRBJ2-2; D: NA; DNA: TGTGCCAGCAGCTTACTCTGGGCGAGGATTTCGAACACCGGGGAGCTGTTTTTT; CDR3: CASSLLWARISNTGELFF
size: many; V: TRBV7-9; J: TRBJ1-6; D: NA; DNA: TGTGCCAGCAGCTTAGTGGCCGGGTTTCGTTCACCCCTCCACTTT; CDR3: CASSLVAGFRSPLHF
size: many; V: TRBV13; J: TRBJ1-1; D: NA; DNA: TGTGCCAGCAGACCCCAAACAGGGAACACTGAAGCTTTCTTT; CDR3: CASRPQTGNTEAFF
size: few; V: TRBV7-6; J: TRBJ2-5; D: NA; DNA: TGTGCCAGCAGCTCAGGGGGGGCAGGGCAAGAGACCCAGTACTTC; CDR3: CASSSGGAGQETQYF
size: NA; V: TRBV11-2; J: TRBJ2-7; D: TRBD2; DNA: TGTGCCAGCAGGATACCTGGGGGAGCGGGAGTGGACTACGAGCAGTACTTC; CDR3: CASRIPGGAGVDYEQYF
size: many; V: TRBV20-1; J: TRBJ2-3; D: TRBD2; DNA: TGCAGTGCTAGAGATGAGATAGCGGGAGAAACAGATACGCAGTATTTT; CDR3: CSARDEIAGETDTQYF
size: few; V: TRBV7-9; J: TRBJ1-1; D: NA; DNA: TGTGCCAGCAGCCATAACAGGGTTTCGGATCCTGAAGCTTTCTTT; CDR3: CASSHNRVSDPEAFF
size: many; V: TRBV20-1; J: TRBJ2-5; D: TRBD2; DNA: TGCAGTGCTAGACCGCGGGGGGGCCAAGAGACCCAGTACTTC; CDR3: CSARPRGGQETQYF
size: few; V: TRBV29-1; J: TRBJ2-5; D: NA; DNA: TGCAGCGTTATAAAGGGACGACTCCAAGAGACCCAGTACTTC; CDR3: CSVIKGRLQETQYF
size: many; V: TRBV6-5; J: TRBJ1-2; D: NA; DNA: TGTGCCAGCAGTTCGGACACGGCGTCGTATGGCTACACCTTC; CDR3: CASSSDTASYGYTF
size: once; V: TRBV30; J: TRBJ1-6; D: TRBD1; DNA: TGTGCCTGGGGGGACAGATTGAATTCACCCCTCCACTTT; CDR3: CAWGDRLNSPLHF
size: NA; V: TRBV24-1; J: TRBJ2-3; D: NA; DNA: TGTGCCACCAGTGATCGCAATGTGGCAGGGGGGCTCACAGATACGCAGTATTTT; CDR3: CATSDRNVAGGLTDTQYF
size: few; V: TRBV5-1; J: TRBJ2-1; D: TRBD1; DNA: TGCGCCAGCAGGCGCGGGACAGGAGTCTCCTACAATGAGCAGTTCTTC; CDR3: CASRRGTGVSYNEQFF
size: many; V: TRBV28; J: TRBJ1-2; D: NA; DNA: TGTGCCAGCAGGGATCAGGGGCTTCGGGGCTACACCTTC; CDR3: CASRDQGLRGYTF
size: few; V: TRBV19; J: TRBJ2-1; D: NA; DNA: TGTGCCAGTAAATCTAGGGACATCCTATACAATGAGCAGTTCTTC; CDR3: CASKSRDILYNEQFF
size: NA; V: TRBV9; J: TRBJ1-1; D: TRBD1; DNA: TGTGCCAGCAGCTCCCGCAGGGGGCTGGACACTGAAGCTCTCTTT; CDR3: CASSSRRGLDTEALF
size: NA; V: TRBV6-2/TRBV6-3; J: TRBJ2-7; D: NA; DNA: TGTGCCAGCAGTGAAGCGGTTAGCGGCAGCTCCTACGAGCAGTACTTC; CDR3: CASSEAVSGSSYEQYF